This TCR beta chain was observed in a study of T cell responses to AZD1222 COVID-19 vaccine. Study findings and constraints: Regions left unmutated in variants are reportedly the target of nearly half of spike-specific TCRs. Sampling captured repertoires only after the peak T cell response.

As regards this clone: Its antigen is not identified.

Measured with immunoSEQ multiplex PCR; TCRdb has only the in-frame clones, and not every one. The table includes roughly 160,000 clones, approximately 90% detected once. The sequenced sample was peripheral blood, obtained on day 0 of AZD1222 vaccination. The TCR originated in an adult in good health.

The CDR3 here is CASSLNAGVQETQYF. CDR3 DNA: TGTGCCAGCAGCTTAAACGCAGGTGTACAAGAGACCCAGTACTTC. The rearrangement joins TRBV7-3 to TRBJ2-5, with D hard to call. The CDR3 has 15 amino acids. V gave up 1 base and J gave up 2 bases, with 11 bases separating them. Germline V lookup: CDR1 SGHTA, CDR2 FQGTGA.